This is a list of T cell receptor beta chains from one sample in a study of OX40 agonist ivuxolimab in advanced cancers. Only in-frame clones appear in the TCRdb table, and some are missing; sequencing was by immunoSEQ multiplex PCR. Of about 100,000 clones listed, approximately 90% are singletons. The source material was CD4+ or CD8+ T cells sorted from blood, sampled in a trial of the OX40 agonist ivuxolimab. The receptors shown here come from an adult with an advanced solid tumor such as melanoma, head and neck, liver or kidney cancer. The CDR3 runs from the conserved cysteine through the conserved F or W. Each record gives: J gene, V gene, clone size, D gene, CDR3 DNA, CDR3 protein. The D gene is left open where the match is weak. The size entry is marked missing in some rows and otherwise reads once, few, many or a size class.

TRBJ2-1 TRBV4-3 once TRBD1 TGCGCCAGCAGCCTCGACAGGGATTCGTACAATGAGCAGTTCTTC CASSLDRDSYNEQFF
TRBJ2-3 TRBV29-1 . . TGCAGCGTCCCCAGGGGAGATACGCAGTATTTT CSVPRGDTQYF
TRBJ1-2 TRBV7-9 . . TGTGCCAGCAGCTCAGGTGGCTATGGCTACACCTTC CASSSGGYGYTF
TRBJ2-7 TRBV5-1 once TRBD1 TGCGCCAGCAGCCTACTCCCGGGACAGGATTCCTACGAGCAGTACTTC CASSLLPGQDSYEQYF
TRBJ2-1 TRBV7-9 few . TGTGCCAGCAGCTTTGCAGGGGTCAATGAGCAGTTCTTC CASSFAGVNEQFF
TRBJ2-2 TRBV5-4 . TRBD1 TGTGCCAGCAGCTCTTATCAGGGGGCGGTTGGGGAGCTGTTTTTT CASSSYQGAVGELFF
TRBJ2-2 TRBV6-5 . . TGTGCCAGCACAAAGGCCACCGGGGAGCTGTTTTTT CASTKATGELFF
TRBJ2-4 TRBV30 . TRBD1 TGTGCCTGGACTGGGGCAGGGGGCAACATTCAGTACTTC CAWTGAGGNIQYF
TRBJ2-7 TRBV6-5 . . TGTGCCAGCAGGCCGGAGGGACCCTACGAGCAGTACTTC CASRPEGPYEQYF
TRBJ1-1 TRBV7-2 . . TGTGCCAGCACCTTGAGGACGGGGAACACTGAAGCTTTCTTT CASTLRTGNTEAFF
TRBJ2-3 TRBV19 . . TGTGCCAGTAGTACCATAGATACGCAGTATTTT CASSTIDTQYF
TRBJ2-7 TRBV18 once TRBD2 TGTGCCAGCTCACCACGGGGGGGTGGGAATTCCTACGAGCAGTACTTC CASSPRGGGNSYEQYF
TRBJ2-7 TRBV23-1 . TRBD2 TGCGCCAGCAAGCCGGGGCCGGGACTAGCGAGGAGCTACGAGCAGTACTTC CASKPGPGLARSYEQYF
TRBJ1-3 TRBV7-3 . . TGTGCCAGCAGCTTAGTCGGGGCAGCCTCTGGAAACACCATATATTTT CASSLVGAASGNTIYF
TRBJ1-2 TRBV2 . . TGTGCCAGCAGAGGACAGCTAGACTATGGCTACACCTTC CASRGQLDYGYTF
TRBJ1-3 TRBV15 . . TGTGCCACCAGCCGGTTAAGCTCTGGAAACACCATATATTTT CATSRLSSGNTIYF
TRBJ2-2 TRBV5-1 . TRBD1 TGCGCCAGCGCCCCGGGACAGGTCGCAGCCGGGGAGCTGTTTTTT CASAPGQVAAGELFF
TRBJ1-2 TRBV28 . . TGTGCCAGCATGGAGAACTATGGCTACACCTTC CASMENYGYTF
TRBJ2-5 TRBV9 . . TGTGCCAGCAGCGTAGCCTGGGACCAAGAGACCCAGTACTTC CASSVAWDQETQYF
TRBJ1-3 TRBV5-1 . . TGCGCCAGCAGTCTAGACACTTCTGGGAACACCATATATTTT CASSLDTSGNTIYF
TRBJ1-6 TRBV28 . . TGTGCCAGCAGTTTGATTCTTCGGTTACCGAATTCACCCCTCCACTTT CASSLILRLPNSPLHF
TRBJ2-1 TRBV19 . . TGTGCCAGTAAGGCCGGGGTCAATGAGCAGTTCTTC CASKAGVNEQFF
TRBJ2-7 TRBV4-3 . TRBD2 TGCGCCAGCAGCCAGTACCGGGGACTAGCGGGAGGGCCGGGTCGTTACGAGCAGTACTTC CASSQYRGLAGGPGRYEQYF
TRBJ2-1 TRBV27 . . TGTGCCAGCATGATCAGGAGCTCCTACAATGAGCAGTTCTTC CASMIRSSYNEQFF
TRBJ2-7 TRBV27 . TRBD1 TGTGCCAGCAGTTTATATGGCAGGGGGCTGAGCGAGCAGTACTTC CASSLYGRGLSEQYF
TRBJ2-7 TRBV6-5 . TRBD1 TGTGCCAGCAGTTACTCTTGGACAGGTGCCTACGAGCAGTACTTC CASSYSWTGAYEQYF
TRBJ1-2 TRBV7-2 . TRBD1 TGTGCCAGCAGTCCGGACAGGGTCTATGGCTACACCTTC CASSPDRVYGYTF
TRBJ2-5 TRBV19 . TRBD1 TGTGCCAGTAGTAAGACAGGGGTCGGGGAGACCCAGTACTTC CASSKTGVGETQYF
TRBJ2-1 TRBV5-4 . TRBD2 TGTGCCAGCAGCGGGGGACTAGCTGTCAATGAGCAGTTCTTC CASSGGLAVNEQFF
TRBJ1-6 TRBV6-4 . . TGTGCCAGCAGTGACCCACACGAGAGCTCCTATAATTCACCCCTCCACTTT CASSDPHESSYNSPLHF
TRBJ2-3 TRBV2 . . TGTGCCACGGGGGGTACCGGGACAGGCACAGATACGCAGTATTTT CATGGTGTGTDTQYF
TRBJ2-7 TRBV11-2 few . TGTGCCAGCAGCTTAGGGAAAGCCTACGAGCAGTACTTC CASSLGKAYEQYF
TRBJ1-2 TRBV10-3 . TRBD1 TGTGCCATCAGTCAGGGGGCTGATGGCTACACCTTC CAISQGADGYTF
TRBJ1-1 TRBV11-2 . . TGTGCCAGCAGCTTAGACGGGGCAGTCCTGAACACTGAAGCTTTCTTT CASSLDGAVLNTEAFF
TRBJ2-3 TRBV30 . . TGTGCCTGGAGCCTTGGGGATACGCAGTATTTT CAWSLGDTQYF
TRBJ2-7 TRBV5-1 . TRBD1 TGCGCCAGCAGCTTCTGGCAGGGGGAGTCCTACGAGCAGTACTTC CASSFWQGESYEQYF